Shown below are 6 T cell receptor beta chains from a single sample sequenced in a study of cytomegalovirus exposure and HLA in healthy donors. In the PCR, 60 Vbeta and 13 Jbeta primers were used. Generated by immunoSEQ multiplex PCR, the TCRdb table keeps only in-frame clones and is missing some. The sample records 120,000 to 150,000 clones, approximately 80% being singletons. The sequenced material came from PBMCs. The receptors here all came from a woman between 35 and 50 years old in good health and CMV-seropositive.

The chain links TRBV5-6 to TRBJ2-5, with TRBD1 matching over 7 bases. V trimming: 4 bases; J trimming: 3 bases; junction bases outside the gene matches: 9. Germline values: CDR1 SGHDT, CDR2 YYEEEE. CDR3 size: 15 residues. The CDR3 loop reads CASSLGTVPEETQYF. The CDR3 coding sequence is TGTGCCAGCAGCCTCGGGACAGTACCCGAAGAGACCCAGTACTTC.

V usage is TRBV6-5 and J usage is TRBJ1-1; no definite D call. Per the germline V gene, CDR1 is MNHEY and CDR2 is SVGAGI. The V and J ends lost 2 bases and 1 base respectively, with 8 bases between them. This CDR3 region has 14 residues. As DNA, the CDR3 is TGTGCCAGCAGTTACACTGAGGGGAACACTGAAGCTTTCTTT. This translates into CASSYTEGNTEAFF.

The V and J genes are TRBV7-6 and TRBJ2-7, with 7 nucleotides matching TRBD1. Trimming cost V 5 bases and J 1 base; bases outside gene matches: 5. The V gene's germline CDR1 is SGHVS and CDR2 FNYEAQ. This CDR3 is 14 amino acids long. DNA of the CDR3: TGTGCCAGCAGCCCCCCGGACAGGTCCTACGAGCAGTACTTC. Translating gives CASSPPDRSYEQYF.

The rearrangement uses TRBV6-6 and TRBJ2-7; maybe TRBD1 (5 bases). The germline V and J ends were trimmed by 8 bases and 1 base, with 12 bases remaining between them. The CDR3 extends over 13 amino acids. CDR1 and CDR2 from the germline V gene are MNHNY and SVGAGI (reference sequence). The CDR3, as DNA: TGTGCCAGCCACCAGCAGGGTTCCTACGAGCAGTACTTC. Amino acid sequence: CASHQQGSYEQYF.

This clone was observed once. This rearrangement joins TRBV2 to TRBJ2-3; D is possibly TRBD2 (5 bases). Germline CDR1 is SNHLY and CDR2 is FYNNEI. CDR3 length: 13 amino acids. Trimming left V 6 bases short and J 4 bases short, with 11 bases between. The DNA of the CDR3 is TGTGCCAGCAGGGTTAGCGTTGCAGATACGCAGTATTTT. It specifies CASRVSVADTQYF.

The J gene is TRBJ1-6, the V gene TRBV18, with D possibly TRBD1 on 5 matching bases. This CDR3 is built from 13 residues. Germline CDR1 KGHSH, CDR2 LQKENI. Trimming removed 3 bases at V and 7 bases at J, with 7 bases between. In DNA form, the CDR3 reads TGTGCCAGCTCACCGACAGAAAATTCACCCCTCCACTTT. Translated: CASSPTENSPLHF.